The present TCR beta chain was sequenced within a study of a mutant IDH1 vaccine in newly diagnosed glioma. Described time point: week 23, last vaccination. Doses consisted of 300 ug of mutant IDH1 20-mer peptide each, paired with topical imiquimod. Repertoires were generated with immunoSEQ multiplex PCR, while TCRdb's copy carries only in-frame clones and drops some. The sample contains approximately 41,000 clones, over 70% of which appear only once. In regard to this clone: Antigen unknown.

This TCR was recovered from a woman in her 40s with glioma. Some clones in this sample may be carry-over from other donors' samples. The specimen was PBMCs, collected from a glioma patient whose treatment included an IDH1 peptide vaccine.

This chain's CDR3 is CASSLNPGGVKNIQYF. CDR3 in DNA: TGTGCCAGCAGCTTAAATCCGGGAGGTGTTAAAAACATTCAGTACTTC. The chain joins TRBV7-8 to TRBJ2-4; 7 bases align to TRBD2. Trimming at V came to 2 bases and at J to 4 bases, leaving 8 bases not matched to a gene. Germline values: CDR1 SGHVS, CDR2 FQNEAQ. CDR3 size: 16 residues.